A single sample is the source of the 5 T cell receptor beta chains below, sequenced in a study of cytomegalovirus exposure and HLA in healthy donors. The PCR ran on 60 Vbeta and 13 Jbeta primers. TCRdb keeps only in-frame clones here, not all; method: immunoSEQ multiplex PCR. The sample includes roughly 110,000 clones, about four fifths of them seen just once. Sequencing was carried out using PBMCs. All receptors come from a man under 40 in good health and CMV-seropositive.

The chain employs TRBV27 and TRBJ1-5, with D possibly TRBD1 on 6 matching bases. Germline CDR1 reads MNHEY; CDR2 reads SMNVEV (reference sequence). The V gene lost 3 bases and the J gene lost 2 bases, with 11 bases spanning the gap. The CDR3 extends over 15 amino acids. CDR3 DNA: TGTGCCAGCAGTTTGAACAGGGAAGGCAATCAGCCCCAGCATTTT. Translating it yields CASSLNREGNQPQHF.

The V call is TRBV28, the J call TRBJ2-1; 7 bases match TRBD2. The V gene end was trimmed by 5 bases and the J gene end by 6 bases; junction bases not matched to a gene: 10. The CDR3 runs to 15 residues. The germline CDR1 and CDR2 sequences are MDHEN and SYDVKM. The CDR3 loop is CASSPKGRVFNEQFF. The CDR3, as DNA: TGTGCCAGCAGTCCGAAAGGGAGGGTTTTCAATGAGCAGTTCTTC.

This chain links TRBV11-2 with TRBJ2-7; 9 bases line up with TRBD1. The CDR3 consists of 15 residues. Trimming removed 1 base from V and 7 bases from J; junction bases left unmatched: 8. Germline V gives CDR1 SGHAT, CDR2 FQNNGV. The CDR3 bases are TGTGCCAGCAGCTTAGTCAGGACAGGGGTCGGGGAGCAGTACTTC. Translation gives CASSLVRTGVGEQYF.

The chain carries TRBV30 and TRBJ2-7; maybe TRBD2 (5 bases). This CDR3 region has 11 residues. V shed 6 bases and J shed 3 bases, with 9 bases lying between them. Per the germline V gene, CDR1 is GTSNPN and CDR2 is SVGIG (reference sequence). This CDR3 reads CACRGGYEQYF. As DNA, the CDR3 is TGTGCCTGTAGAGGAGGCTACGAGCAGTACTTC.

The chain is built from TRBV4-2 and TRBJ2-4; D perhaps matches TRBD2 (7 bases). The V end was cut by 8 bases, the J end by 6 bases, with 17 bases between. The CDR3 loop spans 14 amino acids. Germline V gene lookup returns CDR1 LGHNA and CDR2 YNFKEQ. The CDR3 nucleotides are TGTGCCAGCTCGGTCGGGGAGGGGGGAAACATTCAGTACTTC. As protein: CASSVGEGGNIQYF.